The rows below give T cell receptor beta chains drawn from one sample of a study of PD-1 blockade in classical Hodgkin lymphoma. Measured with immunoSEQ multiplex PCR; TCRdb has only the in-frame clones, and not every one. The sample yields about 9,700 clones, around 79% seen once. Sample: CD4+ T cells from blood, taken before the fourth cycle of nivolumab. The receptors come from a human donor with classical Hodgkin lymphoma. Each CDR3 is given with its conserved first and last residue. The D gene is left open where the match is weak. Clone size appears in some rows only: once, few, many, or a class for an expanded clone.

TRBJ2-5 - - TRBV7-3 CASSLVAPPQETQYF TGTGCCAGCAGCTTAGTAGCGCCCCCACAAGAGACCCAGTACTTC
TRBJ2-7 TRBD1 few TRBV9 CASSVETGVSYEQYF TGTGCCAGCAGCGTAGAGACAGGGGTTTCCTACGAGCAGTACTTC
TRBJ1-1 - - TRBV6-1 CASSEDRGDTEAFF TGTGCCAGCAGTGAAGATCGGGGGGACACTGAAGCTTTCTTT
TRBJ2-7 - - TRBV28 CASIGPGASSYEQYF TGTGCCAGCATCGGTCCGGGGGCTAGCTCCTACGAGCAGTACTTC
TRBJ2-3 - - TRBV15 CATSSFPPDTQYF TGTGCCACCAGCAGCTTCCCTCCAGATACGCAGTATTTT
TRBJ1-5 TRBD1 - TRBV9 CASSRTGDQPQHF TGTGCCAGCTCTAGAACAGGGGATCAGCCCCAGCATTTT
TRBJ1-4 TRBD1 - TRBV27 CASSLNRGYNEKLFF TGTGCCAGCAGTTTGAACAGGGGCTATAATGAAAAACTGTTTTTT
TRBJ2-2 TRBD2 - TRBV9 CASTNSAGVTNTGELFF TGTGCCAGCACCAATTCCGCGGGGGTAACGAACACCGGGGAGCTGTTTTTT
TRBJ1-5 - - TRBV7-9 CASSLSGDSNQPQHF TGTGCCAGCAGCTTGTCTGGAGATAGCAATCAGCCCCAGCATTTT
TRBJ1-4 TRBD1 once TRBV7-9 CASSLDLGQGDEKLFF TGTGCCAGCAGCTTGGACTTAGGACAGGGGGATGAAAAACTGTTTTTT
TRBJ1-2 - few TRBV28 CATVTGLLGYTF TGTGCCACCGTAACAGGGCTCTTAGGCTACACCTTC
TRBJ1-1 TRBD1 few TRBV5-6 CASSGDDRVEAFF TGTGCCAGCAGCGGAGACGACAGGGTGGAGGCTTTCTTT
TRBJ2-7 TRBD1 few TRBV27 CASSDPGQSSYEQYF TGTGCCAGCAGTGATCCGGGACAGAGCTCCTACGAGCAGTACTTC
TRBJ1-2 - - TRBV7-2 CASSTRGALGYTF TGTGCCAGCAGCACTCGGGGCGCTCTCGGCTACACCTTC
TRBJ1-1 - once TRBV11-2 CASSLVVGNTEAFF TGTGCCAGCAGCTTAGTAGTCGGGAACACTGAAGCTTTCTTT
TRBJ2-6 - - TRBV4-1 CASSPDLGARSGANVLTF TGCGCCAGCAGCCCAGACCTCGGGGCTCGCTCTGGGGCCAACGTCCTGACTTTC
TRBJ1-6 - - TRBV19 CASSRRGGSPLHF TGTGCCAGTAGCAGAAGGGGCGGCTCACCCCTCCACTTT
TRBJ2-3 - - TRBV5-1 CASSPGNPTDTQYF TGCGCCAGCAGCCCCGGGAACCCAACGGATACGCAGTATTTT
TRBJ2-7 - few TRBV5-4 CASSLQYEQYF TGTGCCAGCAGCTTGCAATACGAGCAGTACTTC
TRBJ2-2 - - TRBV28 CASSLRSAQGKELFF TGTGCCAGCAGTTTAAGGTCTGCCCAAGGAAAGGAGCTGTTTTTT
TRBJ1-1 - - TRBV18 CASSPNFSENTEAFF TGTGCCAGCTCACCAAATTTTTCCGAGAACACTGAAGCTTTCTTT
TRBJ1-2 TRBD1 - TRBV5-5 CASSSTGDGDGYTF TGTGCCAGCAGCTCGACAGGGGACGGGGATGGCTACACCTTC
TRBJ1-1 - - TRBV5-4 CASSLEGGGGAFF TGTGCCAGCAGCTTGGAGGGCGGGGGGGGAGCTTTCTTT
TRBJ1-4 - - TRBV5-1 CASSLAGTPGEKLFF TGCGCCAGCAGCTTGGCGGGGACACCGGGCGAAAAACTGTTTTTT
TRBJ1-4 - - TRBV5-5 CASSSAGTGGEKLFF TGTGCCAGCAGCAGCGCCGGGACGGGGGGCGAAAAACTGTTTTTT
TRBJ2-7 - few TRBV19 CASSIGSVGRSEQYF TGTGCCAGTAGTATTGGGAGCGTGGGGAGAAGCGAGCAGTACTTC
TRBJ1-2 - once TRBV5-5 CASSLSQYGYTF TGTGCCAGCAGCTTGTCTCAGTATGGCTACACCTTC
TRBJ2-7 - - TRBV7-6 CASSLAGHEQYF TGTGCCAGCAGCTTAGCGGGCCACGAGCAGTACTTC
TRBJ1-4 - - TRBV7-3 CASSLDSMGKLFF TGTGCCAGCAGCTTAGACAGCATGGGAAAACTGTTTTTT
TRBJ1-2 - - TRBV7-9 CASSFPTTTGTYAGYTF TGTGCCAGCAGCTTTCCCACCACTACAGGGACCTATGCTGGCTACACCTTC